The 6 T cell receptor beta chains listed next were all sequenced from one sample in a study of CD8+CD57+ T cells in acquired aplastic anemia (dated 2018 in TCRdb). Patients chosen for sequencing had shown expansion of CD8+CD57+ cells by flow cytometry. Sequencing relied on an Illumina HiSeq 2000. Genomic DNA was used as template for profiling of TCR beta VDJ combinations and CDR3 sequences. TCRdb handled the public reads itself, with Q25 trimming in fastp and clone calling in MiXCR, and kept productive beta chains. Identical CDR3 proteins give one entry, which carries the most common genes and DNA. The sample table lists 200,000 or so distinct CDR3 sequences, roughly half of them with a count of one. 8% to 10% of the sample lies in the top ten. Sequencing was carried out using sorted CD4+, CD8+, or CD8+CD57+ T cells (not recorded which) from PBMCs. These receptors came from a human donor with aplastic anemia.

The sample holds many counts of this clonotype. The chain recombines TRBV19 with TRBJ2-7, with 14 bases matching TRBD2. The CDR3 extends over 18 amino acids. With 3 bases clipped from V and 4 bases from J, the junction kept 11 bases outside the gene matches. Germline V gives CDR1 LNHDA, CDR2 SQIVND (reference sequence). The CDR3, as DNA: TGTGCCAGTAGTATGAGAGGGACTAGCGGGAGAGCCACTTACGAGCAGTACTTC. This gives the protein CASSMRGTSGRATYEQYF.

The chain employs TRBV19 and TRBJ2-7; 8 bases line up with TRBD1. The CDR3 runs to 15 residues. Germline CDR1 and CDR2: LNHDA and SQIVND (reference sequence). Trimming cost V 6 bases and J 3 bases; bases outside gene matches: 10. DNA for the CDR3: TGTGCCAGTAGAAACAGGGGGGTAGGCGACTACGAGCAGTACTTC. Amino acid sequence: CASRNRGVGDYEQYF.

For this clonotype: The junction shows a germline mismatch at one end, possibly a read error. This sequence joins TRBV29-1 and TRBJ1-2; D is undetermined. Germline assignment: CDR1 SQVTM and CDR2 ANQGSEA. CDR3 size: 12 residues. The DNA of the CDR3 is TGCAGCGTTGCGGCCACAAACTATGGCTGCACCTTC. Amino acids: CSVAATNYGCTF.

The rearrangement links TRBV10-3 to TRBJ2-1; weak D call: TRBD2 (5 bases). The V gene's germline CDR1 is ENHRY and CDR2 SYGVKD. The CDR3 sequence is 13 residues long. V lost 6 bases, J lost 0 bases, and 6 bases lay in between. CDR3 sequence (DNA): TGTGCCATCAGCGGGATCTCCTACAATGAGCAGTTCTTC. Protein sequence: CAISGISYNEQFF.

V gene TRBV19 combines with J gene TRBJ1-2; unclear D gene. Germline CDR1 LNHDA, CDR2 SQIVND (reference sequence). Between the trimmed V and J ends, which lost 6 bases and 4 bases, there was a span of 15 bases. The CDR3 extends over 14 amino acids. CDR3 amino acids: CASRDTFASYGYTF. DNA for the CDR3: TGTGCCAGTAGAGACACTTTCGCTTCCTATGGCTACACCTTC.

Concerning this clonotype: This may arise from a read error, as a much more abundant clone is one base away. V is TRBV5-1 and J is TRBJ2-2; a possible D gene is TRBD1 (5 bases). Between the trimmed V and J ends, which lost 0 bases and 5 bases, there was a span of 11 bases. There are 15 residues in the CDR3. Germline lookup yields CDR1 SGHRS and CDR2 YFSETQ. The CDR3 loop is CASSLGQGMTGELFF. DNA for the CDR3: TGCGCCAGCAGCTTGGGTCAGGGAATGACCGGGGAGCTGTTTTTT. The entire variable domain, with the rest obtained from reference TRBV5-1 and TRBJ2-2, is as follows: KAGVTQTPRYLIKTRGQQVTLSCSPISGHRSVSWYQQTPGQGLQFLFEYFSETQRNKGNFPGRFSGRQFSNSRSEMNVSTLELGDSALYLCASSLGQGMTGELFFGEGSRLTVL.